What follows are 23 T cell receptor beta chains derived from one specimen sequenced in a study of T cell responses to AZD1222 COVID-19 vaccine. Sequencing used immunoSEQ multiplex PCR; TCRdb keeps in-frame clones, though not all of them. Among around 120,000 clones, more than 85% were seen once, and the ten largest hold 7.5%. Specimen: peripheral blood, collected on day 0 of AZD1222 vaccination. The receptors were sampled from an adult in good health.

V and J are TRBV5-4 and TRBJ1-1, with a possible D match to TRBD1 (5 bases). Germline V gives CDR1 SGHNT, CDR2 YYREEE (reference sequence). The CDR3 is 15 residues long. Trimming removed 3 bases at V and 1 base at J, with 13 bases between. CDR3 in amino acids: CASSWDGTSNTEAFF. The DNA for the CDR3 is TGTGCCAGCAGCTGGGACGGGACCTCGAACACTGAAGCTTTCTTT.

This chain links TRBV5-4 with TRBJ2-7; 7 nucleotides match TRBD1. Losses at the gene ends were 3 bases for V and 4 bases for J; bases not matched to a gene: 4. There are 13 residues in the CDR3. Germline V gives CDR1 SGHNT, CDR2 YYREEE (reference sequence). DNA of the CDR3: TGTGCCAGCAGCTCCGGGACAGAATACGAGCAGTACTTC. As protein: CASSSGTEYEQYF.

The chain couples TRBV2 to TRBJ2-1; D perhaps matches TRBD2 (5 bases). This CDR3 spans 11 amino acids. Germline loops: CDR1 SNHLY, CDR2 FYNNEI. Trimming removed 7 bases at V and 9 bases at J, with 10 bases between. The CDR3 sequence is CASTDLAEQFF. CDR3 in DNA: TGTGCCAGCACCGATCTAGCTGAGCAGTTCTTC.

The genes are TRBV7-9 and TRBJ1-2; possibly TRBD1 for D (5 bases). The CDR3 length is 14 residues. The V end lost 5 bases, the J end lost 6 bases, and 16 bases lay between the germline ends. Germline-derived CDR1 and CDR2 are SEHNR and FQNEAQ (reference sequence). In nucleotides, the CDR3 is TGTGCCAGCAGCCCGACGGGGGTGGTACATGGCTACACCTTC. As protein: CASSPTGVVHGYTF.

The chain has TRBV2 and TRBJ1-2; unclear D gene. The CDR3 consists of 11 residues. Trimming pared 6 bases from V and 5 bases from J, leaving 7 bases between. Looked up from germline, CDR1 is SNHLY and CDR2 is FYNNEI. The CDR3 coding sequence is TGTGCCAGCAGGGCCGAGTATGGCTACACCTTC. Translating gives CASRAEYGYTF. The whole variable domain, filled in from reference TRBV2 and TRBJ1-2, reads EPEVTQTPSHQVTQMGQEVILRCVPISNHLYFYWYRQILGQKVEFLVSFYNNEISEKSEIFDDQFSVERPDGSNFTLKIRSTKLEDSAMYFCASRAEYGYTFGSGTRLTVV.

This clone was observed a few times. The V gene is TRBV3-1 (or the pseudogene TRBV3-2), the J gene TRBJ1-1; possibly TRBD1 for D (6 bases). This CDR3 comprises 15 residues. V gave up 3 bases and J gave up 4 bases, with 15 bases separating them. Germline V gives CDR1 LGHDT, CDR2 YNNKEL (reference sequence). The CDR3: CASSHHTGSGTEAFF. The CDR3 bases are TGTGCCAGCAGCCACCACACAGGGAGTGGCACTGAAGCTTTCTTT.

A single count supports this clone. V gene TRBV2 combines with J gene TRBJ2-3, with D possibly TRBD1 on 6 matching bases. The CDR3 has 13 residues. Trimming shortened V by 6 bases and J by 2 bases, and 9 bases separated the two germline ends. CDR1 SNHLY and CDR2 FYNNEI come from the germline V gene. CDR3 sequence (DNA): TGTGCCAGCAGAGGGGACAACACAGATACGCAGTATTTT. Protein product: CASRGDNTDTQYF. The complete variable domain, with remaining parts taken from reference TRBV2 and TRBJ2-3, reads EPEVTQTPSHQVTQMGQEVILRCVPISNHLYFYWYRQILGQKVEFLVSFYNNEISEKSEIFDDQFSVERPDGSNFTLKIRSTKLEDSAMYFCASRGDNTDTQYFGPGTRLTVL.

This chain's CDR3 is CASSLEGVADTQYF. The CDR3 DNA reads as TGTGCCAGCAGCTTAGAGGGGGTGGCAGATACGCAGTATTTT. The chain uses TRBV7-3 and TRBJ2-3; weak D call: TRBD1 (6 bases). Germline V CDR1 and CDR2: SGHTA, FQGTGA. Trimming took 2 bases from V and 4 from J, leaving 10 bases between them. The CDR3 runs to 14 residues.

The DNA of the CDR3 is TGTGCCAGCAGCGCCTGGGGGGGAGGCAATCAGCCCCAGCATTTT. Translated, it gives CASSAWGGGNQPQHF. The genes are TRBV6-5 and TRBJ1-5; D possibly corresponds to TRBD1 (5 bases). Trimming left V 6 bases short and J 2 bases short, with 14 bases between. The germline V gene encodes CDR1 MNHEY and CDR2 SVGAGI. This CDR3 contains 15 residues.

The chain has TRBV24-1 and TRBJ1-1, with D possibly TRBD1 on 6 matching bases. This CDR3 region has 14 residues. Per the germline V gene, CDR1 is KGHDR and CDR2 is SFDVKD. The germline V and J ends were trimmed by 7 bases and 0 bases, with 11 bases remaining between them. This CDR3 reads CATSPGHMNTEAFF. The CDR3 DNA is TGTGCCACCAGCCCGGGACACATGAACACTGAAGCTTTCTTT.

This chain joins TRBV7-2 and TRBJ1-1; D is unresolved. With 2 bases removed from V and 3 bases from J, the gap between germline ends came to 4 bases. Germline V lookup: CDR1 SGHTA, CDR2 FQGNSA. This CDR3 is built from 12 residues. CDR3 bases: TGTGCCAGCAGCTTACATGACACTGAAGCTTTCTTT. It encodes CASSLHDTEAFF.

The chain carries TRBV27 and TRBJ2-2; D perhaps matches TRBD2 (5 bases). The germline CDR1 and CDR2 sequences are MNHEY and SMNVEV (reference sequence). The CDR3 sequence is 15 residues long. V dropped 2 bases and J dropped 8 bases, with 15 bases sitting between them. Here the CDR3 reads CASSLRGFLGGELFF. CDR3 sequence (DNA): TGTGCCAGCAGTTTAAGAGGGTTCCTCGGGGGGGAGCTGTTTTTT.

The chain carries TRBV27 and TRBJ2-7; 10 bases match TRBD2. J lost 5 bases, V lost 2 bases, and 3 bases had no gene match. This CDR3 is built from 14 residues. The germline CDR1 and CDR2 sequences are MNHEY and SMNVEV (reference sequence). CDR3 coding DNA: TGTGCCAGCAGTTTAACTAGCGGGAACCACGAGCAGTACTTC. Protein: CASSLTSGNHEQYF.

This clone has a handful of counts. V is TRBV7-3 and J is TRBJ2-1, with 10 bases that match TRBD2. The V and J ends lost 5 bases and 7 bases, in that order; junction bases with no gene match: 8. The CDR3 extends over 15 amino acids. Germline values: CDR1 SGHTA, CDR2 FQGTGA. The DNA of the CDR3 is TGTGCCAGCAGCCCCCAACTAGCGGGAAGAAATGAGCAGTTCTTC. Translated: CASSPQLAGRNEQFF.

The V call is TRBV24-1, the J call TRBJ1-4, with a possible D match to TRBD1 (5 bases). The CDR3 length is 14 residues. The V gene's germline CDR1 is KGHDR and CDR2 SFDVKD. Trimming cost V 7 bases and J 5 bases, with 13 bases left between them. CDR3: CATSPGTANEKLFF. The DNA of the CDR3 is TGTGCCACCAGCCCCGGGACGGCAAATGAAAAACTGTTTTTT.

The V call is TRBV6-1, the J call TRBJ1-2, with 10 bases identical to TRBD1. With 5 bases clipped from V and 7 bases from J, the junction kept 13 bases outside the gene matches. The CDR3 consists of 16 residues. The V gene's germline CDR1 is MNHNS and CDR2 SASEGT. The CDR3 sequence: CASSKGSGQGTGGYTF. CDR3 DNA: TGTGCCAGCAGTAAAGGGTCGGGACAGGGGACTGGTGGCTACACCTTC.

The chain is built from TRBV2 and TRBJ1-4, with D perhaps TRBD1 (5 bases). V was shortened by 6 bases and J by 3 bases, with 11 bases between the two germline ends. The CDR3 is 14 amino acids. CDR1 is SNHLY, CDR2 FYNNEI, per germline. CDR3 in DNA: TGTGCCAGCAGGGACACAGCTTCTAATGAAAAACTGTTTTTT. Encoded protein: CASRDTASNEKLFF.

The V and J genes are TRBV4-2 and TRBJ2-2; 8 nucleotides match TRBD1. This CDR3 comprises 16 residues. Germline values: CDR1 LGHNA, CDR2 YNFKEQ. The junction had 8 bases not matched to a gene; V was cut back by 1 base and J by 7 bases. This CDR3 is CASSQVDAGGGGELFF. The CDR3 DNA sequence: TGTGCCAGCAGCCAAGTGGACGCAGGGGGCGGCGGGGAGCTGTTTTTT.

The genes are TRBV7-3 and TRBJ1-2, with D tentatively TRBD1 (6 bases). The CDR3 runs 13 residues. V was cut by 7 bases and J by 4 bases, with 13 bases left in between. Germline lookup yields CDR1 SGHTA and CDR2 FQGTGA. DNA for the CDR3: TGTGCCAGCACCAGCGGAGGGGGCTATGGCTACACCTTC. Translated, it gives CASTSGGGYGYTF.

The CDR3 DNA is TGTGCCACCGCTCATAGCGGGAGCCCCTGGCATGAGCAGTTCTTC. It specifies CATAHSGSPWHEQFF. V and J are TRBV24-1 and TRBJ2-1, with TRBD2 matching 9 bases. The germline V gene encodes CDR1 KGHDR and CDR2 SFDVKD. This CDR3 is 15 amino acids long. After removal of 9 bases from V and 8 bases from J, the junction contained 13 bases not matched to a gene.

Only a few counts were recorded for this clone. This CDR3 is CASSLLTGGDGYTF. The CDR3 DNA sequence: TGTGCCAGCAGCTTACTTACAGGGGGCGATGGCTACACCTTC. V is TRBV11-2 and J is TRBJ1-2; 9 bases fit TRBD1. The ends lost 2 bases at V and 6 bases at J; junction bases unmatched: 4. CDR3 length: 14 amino acids. From germline, CDR1 is SGHAT and CDR2 FQNNGV.

V is TRBV6-4 and J is TRBJ1-1; D is unclear. The ends were cut back, 4 bases at V and 2 bases at J, with 11 bases in the middle. From germline, CDR1 is MRHNA and CDR2 SNTAGT. The CDR3 has 14 amino acids. The CDR3 nucleotides are TGTGCCAGCAGTGCTACAGCCAAAAACACTGAAGCTTTCTTT. It specifies CASSATAKNTEAFF.

V usage is TRBV29-1 and J usage is TRBJ1-1, with D perhaps matching TRBD1 (5 bases). The CDR3 sequence is 13 residues long. The germline V and J ends were trimmed by 6 bases and 4 bases, with 15 bases remaining between them. The germline gives CDR1 SQVTM, CDR2 ANQGSEA. CDR3 sequence (DNA): TGCAGCGTCCGTCGCAGGGAGCGCACTGAAGCTTTCTTT. Translated: CSVRRRERTEAFF.